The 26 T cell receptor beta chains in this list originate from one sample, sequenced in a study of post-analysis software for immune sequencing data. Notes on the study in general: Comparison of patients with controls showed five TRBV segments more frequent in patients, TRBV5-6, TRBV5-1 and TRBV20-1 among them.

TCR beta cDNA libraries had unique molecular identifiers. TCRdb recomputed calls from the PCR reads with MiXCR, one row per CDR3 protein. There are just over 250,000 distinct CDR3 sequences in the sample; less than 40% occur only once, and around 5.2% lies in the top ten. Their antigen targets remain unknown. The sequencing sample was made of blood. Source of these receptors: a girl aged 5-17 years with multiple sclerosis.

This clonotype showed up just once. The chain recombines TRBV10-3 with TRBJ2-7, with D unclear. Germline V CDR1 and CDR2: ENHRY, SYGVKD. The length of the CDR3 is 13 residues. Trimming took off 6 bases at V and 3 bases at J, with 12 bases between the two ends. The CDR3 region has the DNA TGTGCCATCAGGGACGGAGAAATCTACGAGCAGTACTTC. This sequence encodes CAIRDGEIYEQYF.

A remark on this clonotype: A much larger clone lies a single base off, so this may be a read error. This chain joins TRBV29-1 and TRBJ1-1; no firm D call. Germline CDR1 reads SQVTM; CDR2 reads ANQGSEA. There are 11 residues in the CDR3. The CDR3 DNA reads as TGCAGCGTTCAAACGAACACTGGAGCTTTCTTT. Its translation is CSVQTNTGAFF.

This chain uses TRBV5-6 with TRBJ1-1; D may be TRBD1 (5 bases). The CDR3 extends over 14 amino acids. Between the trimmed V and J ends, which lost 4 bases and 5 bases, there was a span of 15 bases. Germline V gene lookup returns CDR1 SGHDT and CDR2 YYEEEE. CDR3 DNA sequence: TGTGCCAGCAGCCCCACGGGAGGGGCGACTGAAGCTTTCTTT. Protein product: CASSPTGGATEAFF.

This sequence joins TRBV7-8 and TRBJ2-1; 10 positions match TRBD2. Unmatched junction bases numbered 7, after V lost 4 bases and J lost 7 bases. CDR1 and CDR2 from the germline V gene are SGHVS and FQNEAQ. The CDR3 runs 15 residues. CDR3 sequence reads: CASSSTSGLPNEQFF. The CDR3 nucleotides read TGTGCCAGCAGCTCGACTAGCGGGCTTCCTAATGAGCAGTTCTTC.

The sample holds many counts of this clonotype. CDR3 nucleotides: TGTGCCAGCAGTTCGCAGGTGCAAAGGGCTTTCTTT. This codes for CASSSQVQRAFF. This rearrangement joins TRBV6-2 or TRBV6-3 to TRBJ1-1; no clear D gene. Germline CDR1 MNHEY, CDR2 SVGEGT. The CDR3 sequence is 12 residues long. V gave up 4 bases and J gave up 11 bases, with 14 bases separating them.

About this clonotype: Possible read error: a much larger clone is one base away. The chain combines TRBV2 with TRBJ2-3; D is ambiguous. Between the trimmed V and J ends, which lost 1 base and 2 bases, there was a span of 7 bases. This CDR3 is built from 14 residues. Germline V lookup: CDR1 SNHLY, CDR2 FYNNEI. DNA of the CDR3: TGTGCCAGCAGTGAAGTGGGGAACACAGATACGCAGTATTTT. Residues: CASSEVGNTDTQYF.

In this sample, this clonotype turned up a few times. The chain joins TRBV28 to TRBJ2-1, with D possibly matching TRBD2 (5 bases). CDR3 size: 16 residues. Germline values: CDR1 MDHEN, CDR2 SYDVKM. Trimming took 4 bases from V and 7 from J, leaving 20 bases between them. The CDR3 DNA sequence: TGTGCCAGCAGTTACCTAGCTCAATTCTTGGCAAATGAGCAGTTCTTC. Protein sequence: CASSYLAQFLANEQFF.

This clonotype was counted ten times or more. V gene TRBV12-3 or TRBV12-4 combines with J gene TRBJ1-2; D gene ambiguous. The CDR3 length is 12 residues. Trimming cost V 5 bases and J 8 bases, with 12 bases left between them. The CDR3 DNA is TGTGCCAGCAGTGACTACGCCGGAGGCTACACCTTC. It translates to CASSDYAGGYTF.

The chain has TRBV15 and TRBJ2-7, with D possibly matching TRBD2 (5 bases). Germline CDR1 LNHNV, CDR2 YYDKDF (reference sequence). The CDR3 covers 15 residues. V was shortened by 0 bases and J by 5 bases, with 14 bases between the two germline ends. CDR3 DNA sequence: TGTGCCACCAGCAGAGATCGAGGAGGTGGCAACGAGCAGTACTTC. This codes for CATSRDRGGGNEQYF.

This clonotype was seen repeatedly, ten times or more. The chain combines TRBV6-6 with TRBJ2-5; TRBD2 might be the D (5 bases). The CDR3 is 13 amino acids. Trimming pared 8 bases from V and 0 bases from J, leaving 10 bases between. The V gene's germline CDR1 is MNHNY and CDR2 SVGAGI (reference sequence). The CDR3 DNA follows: TGTGCCAGCGCGGAGGCGAACCAAGAGACCCAGTACTTC. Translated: CASAEANQETQYF.

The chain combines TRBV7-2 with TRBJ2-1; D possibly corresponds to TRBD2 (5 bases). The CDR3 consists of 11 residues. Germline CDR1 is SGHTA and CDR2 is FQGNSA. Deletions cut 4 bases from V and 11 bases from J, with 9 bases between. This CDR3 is CASSSGGQQFF. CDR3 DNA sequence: TGTGCCAGCAGCTCAGGCGGGCAGCAGTTCTTC.

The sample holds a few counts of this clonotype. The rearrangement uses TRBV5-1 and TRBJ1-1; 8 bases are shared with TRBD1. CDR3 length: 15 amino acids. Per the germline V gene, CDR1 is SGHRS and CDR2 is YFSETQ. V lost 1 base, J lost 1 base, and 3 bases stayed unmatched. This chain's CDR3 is CASSLRGTGNTEAFF. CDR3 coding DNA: TGCGCCAGCAGCTTGAGGGGGACAGGGAACACTGAAGCTTTCTTT. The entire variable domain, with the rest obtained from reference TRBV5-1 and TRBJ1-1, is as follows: KAGVTQTPRYLIKTRGQQVTLSCSPISGHRSVSWYQQTPGQGLQFLFEYFSETQRNKGNFPGRFSGRQFSNSRSEMNVSTLELGDSALYLCASSLRGTGNTEAFFGQGTRLTVV.

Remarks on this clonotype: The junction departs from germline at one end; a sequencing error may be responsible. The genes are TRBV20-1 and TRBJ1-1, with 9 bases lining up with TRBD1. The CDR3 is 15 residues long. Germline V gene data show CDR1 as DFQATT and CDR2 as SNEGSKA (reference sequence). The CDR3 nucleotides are TGCAGTGCAAGAGACAGGGGGGATCTCCACACTGAAGCTTTCTTT. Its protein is CSARDRGDLHTEAFF.

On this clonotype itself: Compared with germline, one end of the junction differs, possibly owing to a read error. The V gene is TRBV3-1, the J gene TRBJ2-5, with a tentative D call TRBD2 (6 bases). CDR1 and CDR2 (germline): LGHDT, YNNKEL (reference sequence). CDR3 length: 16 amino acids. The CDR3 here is CASSQDGLARQGTQYF. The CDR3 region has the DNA TGTGCCAGCAGCCAAGATGGGCTAGCGAGACAAGGGACCCAGTACTTC.

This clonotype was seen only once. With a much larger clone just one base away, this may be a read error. This chain's CDR3 is CASSLILAGSSYNVQFF. Here the CDR3 DNA reads TGTGCCAGCAGCCTCATACTAGCGGGTAGCTCCTACAATGTGCAGTTCTTC. The V and J genes are TRBV3-1 and TRBJ2-1; 9 bases fit TRBD2. The CDR3 has 17 amino acids. Per the germline V gene, CDR1 is LGHDT and CDR2 is YNNKEL (reference sequence).

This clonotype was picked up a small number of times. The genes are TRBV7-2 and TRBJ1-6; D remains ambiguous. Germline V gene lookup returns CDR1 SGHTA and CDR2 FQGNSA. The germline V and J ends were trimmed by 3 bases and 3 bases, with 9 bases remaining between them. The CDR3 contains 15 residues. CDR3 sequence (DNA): TGTGCCAGCAGCTTCCGAGCGGACTATAATTCACCCCTCCACTTT. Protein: CASSFRADYNSPLHF. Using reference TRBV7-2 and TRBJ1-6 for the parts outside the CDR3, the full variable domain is GAGVSQSPSNKVTEKGKDVELRCDPISGHTALYWYRQSLGQGLEFLIYFQGNSAPDKSGLPSDRFSAERTGGSVSTLTIQRTQQEDSAVYLCASSFRADYNSPLHFGNGTRLTVT.

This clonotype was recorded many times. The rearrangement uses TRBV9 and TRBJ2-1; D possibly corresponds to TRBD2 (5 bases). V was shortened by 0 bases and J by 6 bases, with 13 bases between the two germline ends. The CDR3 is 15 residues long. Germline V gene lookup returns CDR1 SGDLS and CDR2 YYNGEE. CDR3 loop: CASSVASSAPNEQFF. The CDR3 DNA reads TGTGCCAGCAGCGTAGCTAGCTCAGCGCCCAATGAGCAGTTCTTC.

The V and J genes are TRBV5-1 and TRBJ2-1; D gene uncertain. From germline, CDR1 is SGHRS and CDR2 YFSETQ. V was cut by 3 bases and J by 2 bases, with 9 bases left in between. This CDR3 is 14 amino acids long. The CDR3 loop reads CASSWGGTYNEQFF. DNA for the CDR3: TGCGCCAGCAGCTGGGGTGGGACCTACAATGAGCAGTTCTTC.

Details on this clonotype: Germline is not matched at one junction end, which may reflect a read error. The CDR3 here is CSARDQAEGRTYDEQFF. The CDR3, as DNA: TGCAGTGCTAGAGATCAGGCGGAAGGCCGCACCTACGATGAGCAGTTCTTC. The chain has TRBV20-1 and TRBJ2-1; D gene uncertain. Germline assignment: CDR1 DFQATT and CDR2 SNEGSKA (reference sequence). There are 17 residues in the CDR3.

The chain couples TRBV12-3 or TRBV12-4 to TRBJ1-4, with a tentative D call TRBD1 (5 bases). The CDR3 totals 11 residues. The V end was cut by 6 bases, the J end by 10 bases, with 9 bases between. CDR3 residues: CASRAGGKLFF. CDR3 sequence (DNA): TGTGCCAGCAGAGCCGGGGGAAAACTGTTTTTT.

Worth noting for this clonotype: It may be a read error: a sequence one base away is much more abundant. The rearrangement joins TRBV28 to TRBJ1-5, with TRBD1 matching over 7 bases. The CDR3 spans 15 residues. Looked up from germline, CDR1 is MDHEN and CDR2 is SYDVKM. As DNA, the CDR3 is TGTACCAGCAGACTACAGGGGATCGACAATCAGCCCCAGCATTTT. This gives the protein CTSRLQGIDNQPQHF.

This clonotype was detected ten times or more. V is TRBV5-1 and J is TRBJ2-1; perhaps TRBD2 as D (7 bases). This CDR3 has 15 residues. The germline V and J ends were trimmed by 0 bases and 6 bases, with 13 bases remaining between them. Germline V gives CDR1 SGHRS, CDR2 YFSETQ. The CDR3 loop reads CASSLEGGNRNEQFF. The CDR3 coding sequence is TGCGCCAGCAGCTTGGAGGGGGGGAACCGCAATGAGCAGTTCTTC.

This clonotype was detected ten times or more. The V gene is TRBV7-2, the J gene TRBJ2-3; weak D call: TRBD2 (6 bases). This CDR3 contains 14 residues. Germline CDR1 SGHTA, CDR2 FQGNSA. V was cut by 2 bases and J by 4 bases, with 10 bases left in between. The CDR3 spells CASSLSSSADTQYF. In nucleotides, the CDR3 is TGTGCCAGCAGCTTATCTTCTAGCGCAGATACGCAGTATTTT.

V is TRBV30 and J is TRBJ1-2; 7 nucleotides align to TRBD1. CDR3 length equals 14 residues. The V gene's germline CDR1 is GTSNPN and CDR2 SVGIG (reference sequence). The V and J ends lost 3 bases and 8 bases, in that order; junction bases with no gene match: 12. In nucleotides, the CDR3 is TGTGCCTGGAGGGTACATGAGGGGGCAGGCGGCTACACCTTC. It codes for CAWRVHEGAGGYTF.

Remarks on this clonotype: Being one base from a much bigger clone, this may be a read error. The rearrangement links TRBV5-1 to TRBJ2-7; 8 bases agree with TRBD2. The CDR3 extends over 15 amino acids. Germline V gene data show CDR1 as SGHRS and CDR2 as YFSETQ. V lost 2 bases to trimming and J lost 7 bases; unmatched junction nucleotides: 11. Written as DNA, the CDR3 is TGCGCCAGCAGCTTAGCGGGAGAGGCTTACAATGAGCAGTACTTC. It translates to CASSLAGEAYNEQYF.

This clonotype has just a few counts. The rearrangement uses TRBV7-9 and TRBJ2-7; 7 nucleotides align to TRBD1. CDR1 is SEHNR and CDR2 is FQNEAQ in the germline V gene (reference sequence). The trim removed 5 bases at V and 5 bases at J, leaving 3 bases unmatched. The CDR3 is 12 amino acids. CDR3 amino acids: CASSPGTDEQYF. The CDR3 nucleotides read TGTGCCAGCAGCCCCGGGACAGACGAGCAGTACTTC.